Listed here are 18 T cell receptor beta chains from one sample, sequenced in a study of radiation and T cells in renal cell carcinoma. The assay was immunoSEQ multiplex PCR, and TCRdb's table has in-frame clones only and misses some. The sample holds about 91,000 clones, about 79% seen once. Time point in this sample: baseline pretreatment blood. Treatment of the sample: 15 Gy SBRT to primary tumor, nephrectomy 4 weeks later. The source was blood, collected from a patient whose treatment included radiotherapy and nephrectomy. The receptors were gathered from a man aged 55 to 70 with renal cell carcinoma.

This rearrangement joins TRBV2 to TRBJ2-1; 12 nucleotides align to TRBD2. With V trimmed by 5 bases and J by 6 bases, 5 bases remained unmatched. Germline CDR1 reads SNHLY; CDR2 reads FYNNEI. This CDR3 is built from 15 residues. The CDR3 loop is CASSLGLAGLNEQFF. In DNA, the CDR3 is TGTGCCAGCAGTTTGGGACTAGCGGGCCTCAATGAGCAGTTCTTC.

This clone showed up just once. The chain employs TRBV7-2 and TRBJ2-3; D ambiguous. Germline CDR1 SGHTA, CDR2 FQGNSA. The V end lost 2 bases, the J end lost 6 bases, and 6 bases lay between the germline ends. This CDR3 is 12 amino acids long. The chain's CDR3 is CASSLLGDTQYF. Here the CDR3 DNA reads TGTGCCAGCAGCTTATTAGGTGATACGCAGTATTTT.

The chain joins TRBV4-2 to TRBJ2-3; D not resolved. CDR1 is LGHNA and CDR2 is YNFKEQ in the germline V gene. V was clipped by 2 bases and J by 6 bases, with 21 bases between them. CDR3 size: 17 residues. The CDR3 spells CASSQPRTPYISDTQYF. The CDR3 nucleotides read TGTGCCAGCAGCCAACCACGGACCCCATATATTTCCGATACGCAGTATTTT.

V and J are TRBV18 and TRBJ1-5, with D possibly matching TRBD1 (6 bases). The CDR3 is made up of 15 amino acids. V lost 1 base and J 7 bases, leaving 14 bases between the germline ends. Per germline, CDR1 KGHSH and CDR2 LQKENI. The DNA of the CDR3 is TGTGCCAGCTCACCACAAGGGGGGGCGGGGCAGCCCCAGCATTTT. Translation gives CASSPQGGAGQPQHF.

The chain carries TRBV6-1 and TRBJ1-1; unclear D gene. The V end was cut by 2 bases, the J end by 5 bases, with 9 bases between. The CDR3 covers 13 residues. Germline V gene sequence: CDR1 MNHNS, CDR2 SASEGT. The CDR3 sequence: CASSERSETEAFF. The CDR3 coding sequence is TGTGCCAGCAGTGAAAGATCGGAAACTGAAGCTTTCTTT.

This clone has just a few counts. This chain joins TRBV6-1 and TRBJ1-1, with D perhaps TRBD1 (6 bases). This CDR3 is 16 amino acids long. Germline values: CDR1 MNHNS, CDR2 SASEGT. Trimming removed 4 bases at V and 1 base at J, with 16 bases between. CDR3 region: CASSVSRGGKNTEAFF. The CDR3 DNA sequence: TGTGCCAGCAGTGTGTCAAGGGGGGGGAAGAACACTGAAGCTTTCTTT.

The CDR3 loop reads CASSGQPGLAGEGNNEQFF. CDR3 DNA sequence: TGTGCCAGCAGTGGACAGCCGGGACTAGCGGGAGAAGGGAACAATGAGCAGTTCTTC. The gene calls are TRBV2 and TRBJ2-1; 14 bases agree with TRBD2. With V trimmed by 4 bases and J by 5 bases, 13 bases remained unmatched. The CDR3 is 19 residues long. Germline assignment: CDR1 SNHLY and CDR2 FYNNEI.

The CDR3 region is CASSKSQDGELFF. The CDR3 coding sequence is TGTGCCAGCAGCAAAAGTCAGGACGGGGAGCTGTTTTTT. The J gene is TRBJ2-2, the V gene TRBV21-1; TRBD1, as called in the table, went unchecked against the DNA. TRBV21-1 is a pseudogene. The CDR3 runs 13 residues.

This clone was seen a few times. The chain couples TRBV7-8 to TRBJ1-5; TRBD1 might be the D (5 bases). Trimming removed 5 bases from V and 1 base from J, with 9 bases in between. This CDR3 region has 14 residues. Germline CDR1 is SGHVS and CDR2 is FQNEAQ. CDR3 nucleotide sequence: TGTGCCAGCAGCCGGGACGGAAGCAATCAGCCCCAGCATTTT. Its translation is CASSRDGSNQPQHF. Looking up the rest from reference TRBV7-8 and TRBJ1-5 gives the full variable domain: GAGVSQSPRYKVAKRGQDVALRCDPISGHVSLFWYQQALGQGPEFLTYFQNEAQLDKSGLPSDRFFAERPEGSVSTLKIQRTQQEDSAVYLCASSRDGSNQPQHFGDGTRLSIL.

This chain connects TRBV7-9 to TRBJ2-7, with 8 nucleotides matching TRBD1. In germline, CDR1 is SEHNR, CDR2 FQNEAQ (reference sequence). CDR3 length: 14 amino acids. V was pared by 5 bases and J by 2 bases, with 5 bases of the junction left unmatched. CDR3 DNA: TGTGCCAGCAGCCCCGGGACAGGTACCTACGAGCAGTACTTC. Translated: CASSPGTGTYEQYF. Using reference TRBV7-9 and TRBJ2-7 for the parts outside the CDR3, the full variable domain is DTGVSQNPRHKITKRGQNVTFRCDPISEHNRLYWYRQTLGQGPEFLTYFQNEAQLEKSRLLSDRFSAERPKGSFSTLEIQRTEQGDSAMYLCASSPGTGTYEQYFGPGTRLTVT.

The rearrangement links TRBV7-9 to TRBJ2-7, with D maybe TRBD1 (6 bases). V lost 4 bases and J 9 bases, leaving 10 bases between the germline ends. Germline CDR1 is SEHNR and CDR2 is FQNEAQ (reference sequence). The CDR3 runs to 11 residues. The CDR3 reads CASSSQGRQYF. The CDR3, as DNA: TGTGCCAGCAGCTCACAGGGAAGGCAGTACTTC.

This sequence joins TRBV14 and TRBJ2-4; D call uncertain. This CDR3 is built from 14 residues. The V and J ends lost 4 bases and 7 bases respectively, with 14 bases between them. Per germline, CDR1 SGHDN and CDR2 FVKESK. CDR3 in DNA: TGTGCCAGCAGCCCCAGCGCCGGAAGGAACATTCAGTACTTC. Its protein is CASSPSAGRNIQYF.

This clone was recorded a few times. The chain recombines TRBV6-5 with TRBJ2-1; D remains ambiguous. Looked up from germline, CDR1 is MNHEY and CDR2 is SVGAGI. The V gene lost 5 bases and the J gene lost 7 bases, with 6 bases spanning the gap. The CDR3 contains 11 residues. CDR3 DNA sequence: TGTGCCAGCAGTGCCGGGAATGAGCAGTTCTTC. This translates into CASSAGNEQFF.

The J gene is TRBJ2-3, the V gene TRBV7-3; TRBD1 matches 8 bases. V lost 1 base and J lost 1; bases outside the gene matches: 7. The CDR3 has 17 amino acids. CDR1 SGHTA and CDR2 FQGTGA come from the germline V gene. The CDR3, as DNA: TGTGCCAGCAGCTTAAATTCTGTGGGACAGGGCACAGATACGCAGTATTTT. This encodes CASSLNSVGQGTDTQYF.

The rearrangement uses TRBV11-2 and TRBJ2-7, with 7 bases lining up with TRBD2. Germline assignment: CDR1 SGHAT and CDR2 FQNNGV. The CDR3 extends over 14 amino acids. Trimming took 6 bases from V and 6 from J; bases not matched to a gene: 11. The CDR3 here is CASRSGGYSGEQYF. The DNA of the CDR3 is TGTGCCAGCAGATCCGGGGGGTATAGTGGCGAGCAGTACTTC.

The chain has TRBV18 and TRBJ2-4; 10 nucleotides agree with TRBD2. The CDR3 runs 16 residues. The V and J ends lost 0 bases and 9 bases, in that order; junction bases with no gene match: 8. CDR1 is KGHSH and CDR2 is LQKENI in the germline V gene. DNA of the CDR3: TGTGCCAGCTCACCACCTACTAGCGGGACCCCCACCATTCAGTACTTC. Translated, it gives CASSPPTSGTPTIQYF.

V is TRBV5-1 and J is TRBJ2-6, with D hard to call. Trimming shortened V by 4 bases and J by 0 bases, and 11 bases separated the two germline ends. There are 16 residues in the CDR3. The germline V gene encodes CDR1 SGHRS and CDR2 YFSETQ. The DNA of the CDR3 is TGCGCCAGCAGCCGGCAGGCCCTCTCTGGGGCCAACGTCCTGACTTTC. This gives the protein CASSRQALSGANVLTF.

The chain recombines TRBV28 with TRBJ1-5, with 7 bases identical to TRBD1. The CDR3 length is 17 residues. The trim removed 7 bases at V and 6 bases at J, leaving 18 bases unmatched. Germline CDR1 and CDR2: MDHEN and SYDVKM. The CDR3 DNA follows: TGTGCCAGCACCCTCATGGGACAGTTCGCCGGGGCTCAGCCCCAGCATTTT. Protein product: CASTLMGQFAGAQPQHF.